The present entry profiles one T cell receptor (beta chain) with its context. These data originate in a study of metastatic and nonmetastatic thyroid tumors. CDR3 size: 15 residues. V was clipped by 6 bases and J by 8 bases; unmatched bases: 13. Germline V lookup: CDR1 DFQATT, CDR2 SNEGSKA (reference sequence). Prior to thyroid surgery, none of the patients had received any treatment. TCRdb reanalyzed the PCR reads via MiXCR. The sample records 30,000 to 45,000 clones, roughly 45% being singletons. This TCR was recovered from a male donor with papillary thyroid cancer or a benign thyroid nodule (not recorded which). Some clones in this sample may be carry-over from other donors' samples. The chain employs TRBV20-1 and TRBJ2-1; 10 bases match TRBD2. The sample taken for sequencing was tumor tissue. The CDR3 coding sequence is TGCAGTGCCGCGGCCGGGACTAGCGAATTGGATGAGCAGTTCTTC. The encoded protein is CSAAAGTSELDEQFF.